The present T cell receptor beta chain was sequenced within a study of immune cell composition in non-small cell lung cancer. Study-level background: Histologic subtype was mainly adenocarcinoma or squamous cell carcinoma.

Some clones are missing from TCRdb's copy, which holds only in-frame ones; the method was immunoSEQ multiplex PCR. The sample has approximately 15,000 clones, roughly 80% seen once. Remarks on this clone: No antigen is known for it.

Study observations and caveats: Squamous carcinomas (about 75%) more often had tumour-associated clones >0.5% than adenocarcinomas (roughly 35%).

The receptor comes from a human donor with non-small cell lung cancer. The specimen was lung tumor tissue.

This chain's CDR3 is CASDGLAGEAGELFF. CDR3 DNA sequence: TGTGCCAGCGACGGGCTAGCGGGGGAGGCCGGGGAGCTGTTTTTT. The chain combines TRBV6-1 with TRBJ2-2; the match to TRBD2 covers 10 bases. Germline lookup yields CDR1 MNHNS and CDR2 SASEGT. The CDR3 consists of 15 residues. V lost 8 bases and J lost 6; bases outside the gene matches: 9.